This is a list of T cell receptor beta chains from one sample in a study of blood T cell repertoires in COVID-19. Profiled with immunoSEQ multiplex PCR; TCRdb holds only in-frame clones, not every one. The data contain a few hundred thousand clones, 89% of them singletons. Sample: peripheral blood. These TCRs come from a man aged 18-30 years who had recovered from COVID-19. Each CDR3 is given with its conserved first and last residue. A D gene is named only where the DNA matches it firmly. A clone size is listed for some rows: how often the clone was seen (once, few, many), or a class if it is expanded.

clone_size: .; v_call: TRBV20-1; d_call: .; j_call: TRBJ2-7; cdr3_nt: TGCAGTGTCGACAGTGGTTACGAGCAGTACTTC; cdr3_aa: CSVDSGYEQYF
clone_size: .; v_call: TRBV13; d_call: .; j_call: TRBJ1-2; cdr3_nt: TGTGCCAGCAGCTTAGAGGTCAGGGGTCACTATGGCTACACCTTC; cdr3_aa: CASSLEVRGHYGYTF
clone_size: .; v_call: TRBV6-6; d_call: .; j_call: TRBJ1-1; cdr3_nt: TGTGCCAGCAGTTACAACGGACAGCGTGAGACTGAAGCTTTCTTT; cdr3_aa: CASSYNGQRETEAFF
clone_size: .; v_call: TRBV19; d_call: TRBD1; j_call: TRBJ2-3; cdr3_nt: TGTGCCAGTAGTATAGACCTCTCAACAGGGGGCGCAGATACGCAGTATTTT; cdr3_aa: CASSIDLSTGGADTQYF
clone_size: once; v_call: TRBV18; d_call: TRBD1; j_call: TRBJ1-1; cdr3_nt: TGTGCCAGCTCACCCCAAGACAGGGGGGCCACTGAAGCTTTCTTT; cdr3_aa: CASSPQDRGATEAFF
clone_size: .; v_call: TRBV7-2; d_call: .; j_call: TRBJ1-2; cdr3_nt: TGTGCCAGCAGCTTAGCGCGGAGGGATTGGGGCTACACCTTC; cdr3_aa: CASSLARRDWGYTF
clone_size: .; v_call: TRBV5-4; d_call: .; j_call: TRBJ2-2; cdr3_nt: TGTGCCAGCTCATCAGGGGCATCGACAACCGGGGAGCTGTTTTTT; cdr3_aa: CASSSGASTTGELFF
clone_size: .; v_call: TRBV10-3; d_call: .; j_call: TRBJ2-2; cdr3_nt: TGTGCCATCAGTGAGTCAGTTTCGGGGGAGCCCGGGGAGCTGTTTTTT; cdr3_aa: CAISESVSGEPGELFF
clone_size: .; v_call: TRBV10-1; d_call: .; j_call: TRBJ1-6; cdr3_nt: TGCGCCAGCAGTGGCCGCGGGCCGAGCCGTGACCCCAATAATTCACCCCTCCACTTT; cdr3_aa: CASSGRGPSRDPNNSPLHF
clone_size: .; v_call: TRBV6-5; d_call: TRBD1; j_call: TRBJ1-4; cdr3_nt: TGTGCCACCAAAGGACAGGGGTATAATGAAAAACTGTTTTTT; cdr3_aa: CATKGQGYNEKLFF
clone_size: once; v_call: TRBV19; d_call: TRBD1; j_call: TRBJ2-2; cdr3_nt: TGTGCCAGTAGTCCCGACAGGGCGGTGGGCGGGGAGCTGTTTTTT; cdr3_aa: CASSPDRAVGGELFF
clone_size: .; v_call: TRBV5-1; d_call: TRBD1; j_call: TRBJ1-2; cdr3_nt: TGCGCCAGCAGGCCGGGGACAGGGGGAATGAGGAGCTACACCTTC; cdr3_aa: CASRPGTGGMRSYTF
clone_size: few; v_call: TRBV9; d_call: .; j_call: TRBJ1-2; cdr3_nt: TGTGCCAGCAGCGTAGCTTGGCAGGGCGGCTATGGCTACACCTTC; cdr3_aa: CASSVAWQGGYGYTF
clone_size: .; v_call: TRBV29-1; d_call: .; j_call: TRBJ1-1; cdr3_nt: TGCAGCGTTTCAGGCGGAGGGAACACTGAAGCTTTCTTT; cdr3_aa: CSVSGGGNTEAFF
clone_size: .; v_call: TRBV18; d_call: .; j_call: TRBJ2-7; cdr3_nt: TGTGCCAGCTCACCCCTACCGTCGATAAGCTCCTACGAGCAGTACTTC; cdr3_aa: CASSPLPSISSYEQYF
clone_size: .; v_call: TRBV6-5; d_call: TRBD2; j_call: TRBJ2-7; cdr3_nt: TGTGCCAGCAGTAGCGGGGGGGTTGGCGAGCAGTACTTC; cdr3_aa: CASSSGGVGEQYF
clone_size: .; v_call: TRBV19; d_call: .; j_call: TRBJ2-4; cdr3_nt: TGTGCCAGTAGAGGGGCGCTGAGCATTCAGTACTTC; cdr3_aa: CASRGALSIQYF
clone_size: once; v_call: TRBV5-1; d_call: .; j_call: TRBJ2-3; cdr3_nt: TGCGCCAGCAGCTTGCAGGTTTCCAGCACAGATACGCAGTATTTT; cdr3_aa: CASSLQVSSTDTQYF
clone_size: .; v_call: TRBV18; d_call: .; j_call: TRBJ1-1; cdr3_nt: TGTGCCAGCTCACCAAACAGCATGAACACTGAAGCTTTCTTT; cdr3_aa: CASSPNSMNTEAFF
clone_size: .; v_call: TRBV11-2; d_call: TRBD1; j_call: TRBJ2-2; cdr3_nt: TGTGCCACAGGACAGGGGGCAGGCACCGGGGAGCTGTTTTTT; cdr3_aa: CATGQGAGTGELFF
clone_size: .; v_call: TRBV25-1; d_call: TRBD1; j_call: TRBJ1-2; cdr3_nt: TGTGCCACCTCGAGGGACAGCACCTATGGCTACACCTTC; cdr3_aa: CATSRDSTYGYTF
clone_size: .; v_call: TRBV9; d_call: TRBD1; j_call: TRBJ2-3; cdr3_nt: TGTGCCAGCAGCGTTGCGACAGGGGCAGATACGCAGTATTTT; cdr3_aa: CASSVATGADTQYF
clone_size: .; v_call: TRBV4-1; d_call: .; j_call: TRBJ2-3; cdr3_nt: TGCGCCAGCAGCCAAGATCGTGACAGACCAGATACGCAGTATTTT; cdr3_aa: CASSQDRDRPDTQYF
clone_size: .; v_call: TRBV15; d_call: .; j_call: TRBJ1-2; cdr3_nt: TGTGCCACCAGCAGAGATTTTCCGGGGAATTACAACTATGGCTACACCTTC; cdr3_aa: CATSRDFPGNYNYGYTF
clone_size: .; v_call: TRBV9; d_call: .; j_call: TRBJ1-5; cdr3_nt: TGTGCCAGCAGCGCGGACAGCACCCCCAATCAGCCCCAGCATTTT; cdr3_aa: CASSADSTPNQPQHF
clone_size: .; v_call: TRBV29-1; d_call: TRBD1; j_call: TRBJ2-7; cdr3_nt: TGCAGCGTCGAGGGACAGGATGAGTCCTACGAGCAGTACTTC; cdr3_aa: CSVEGQDESYEQYF
clone_size: .; v_call: TRBV27; d_call: .; j_call: TRBJ1-1; cdr3_nt: TGTGCCAGCAGTTTAAAGGGCGGGCCGAACACTGAAGCTTTCTTT; cdr3_aa: CASSLKGGPNTEAFF
clone_size: .; v_call: TRBV7-6; d_call: TRBD2; j_call: TRBJ2-2; cdr3_nt: TGTGCCAGCAGCTTAGAACCTAGCGGGAACACCGGGGAGCTGTTTTTT; cdr3_aa: CASSLEPSGNTGELFF
clone_size: .; v_call: TRBV9; d_call: TRBD1; j_call: TRBJ1-2; cdr3_nt: TGTGCCAGCAGCGGACAGGGGGCGGAGAACTATGGCTACACCTTC; cdr3_aa: CASSGQGAENYGYTF
clone_size: .; v_call: TRBV19; d_call: TRBD1; j_call: TRBJ2-5; cdr3_nt: TGTGCCAGTAGTATAGATCTATTGGGGACAGGACAAGAGACCCAGTACTTC; cdr3_aa: CASSIDLLGTGQETQYF
clone_size: .; v_call: TRBV19; d_call: .; j_call: TRBJ2-7; cdr3_nt: TGTGCCAGTAGTTTGGCAGAACTAACCTACGAGCAGTACTTC; cdr3_aa: CASSLAELTYEQYF
clone_size: .; v_call: TRBV3-1/TRBV3-2; d_call: TRBD1; j_call: TRBJ1-5; cdr3_nt: TGTGCCAGCAGCTCACGACAGGGGCTTGGGGCCCAGCATTTT; cdr3_aa: CASSSRQGLGAQHF
clone_size: .; v_call: TRBV4-1; d_call: .; j_call: TRBJ2-7; cdr3_nt: TGCGCCAGCAGCCAAGTCCCCGGTCTTGCCTACGAGCAGTACTTC; cdr3_aa: CASSQVPGLAYEQYF
clone_size: .; v_call: TRBV4-2; d_call: TRBD1; j_call: TRBJ2-7; cdr3_nt: TGTGCCAGCAGCCAAGAGTTTCAGGGGGAATCCTACGAGCAGTACTTC; cdr3_aa: CASSQEFQGESYEQYF
clone_size: .; v_call: TRBV5-6; d_call: .; j_call: TRBJ2-1; cdr3_nt: TGTGCCAGCAGCTTGGGGCGGGGCCATTTCCACAATGAGCAGTTCTTC; cdr3_aa: CASSLGRGHFHNEQFF
clone_size: .; v_call: TRBV5-4; d_call: TRBD1; j_call: TRBJ2-5; cdr3_nt: TGTGCCAGCAGCTTAGTGGCAGGGGGCATGGAGACCCAGTACTTC; cdr3_aa: CASSLVAGGMETQYF
clone_size: .; v_call: TRBV18; d_call: TRBD1; j_call: TRBJ2-7; cdr3_nt: TGTGCCAGCTCACCTGGGACAGGGGGCTACGAGCAGTACTTC; cdr3_aa: CASSPGTGGYEQYF
clone_size: .; v_call: TRBV4-3; d_call: TRBD1; j_call: TRBJ1-2; cdr3_nt: TGCGCCAGCAGCCAAGATATGGGGACAGACTATGGCTACACCTTC; cdr3_aa: CASSQDMGTDYGYTF
clone_size: .; v_call: TRBV6-5; d_call: TRBD1; j_call: TRBJ1-1; cdr3_nt: TGTGCCAGCACTAGACAGGGGGCCACTGAAGCTTTCTTT; cdr3_aa: CASTRQGATEAFF
clone_size: once; v_call: TRBV29-1; d_call: TRBD2; j_call: TRBJ2-3; cdr3_nt: TGCAGCGTACCAGCGGGGGGTTCAGATACGCAGTATTTT; cdr3_aa: CSVPAGGSDTQYF
clone_size: .; v_call: TRBV9; d_call: .; j_call: TRBJ2-5; cdr3_nt: TGTGCCAGCAGCGTATTTAGCCAAGAGACCCAGTACTTC; cdr3_aa: CASSVFSQETQYF
clone_size: .; v_call: TRBV9; d_call: TRBD2; j_call: TRBJ2-7; cdr3_nt: TGTGCCAGCAGCCCCACCGGGCTAGCGGGGATCTACGAGCAGTACTTC; cdr3_aa: CASSPTGLAGIYEQYF
clone_size: .; v_call: TRBV18; d_call: .; j_call: TRBJ1-5; cdr3_nt: TGTGCCAGCTCACCTGGCAGGGATCAGCCCCAGCATTTT; cdr3_aa: CASSPGRDQPQHF
clone_size: .; v_call: TRBV4-1; d_call: .; j_call: TRBJ1-1; cdr3_nt: TGCGCCAGCAGCCAAGAAGGACAAGCGAACACTGAAGCTTTCTTT; cdr3_aa: CASSQEGQANTEAFF
clone_size: .; v_call: TRBV29-1; d_call: .; j_call: TRBJ1-1; cdr3_nt: TGCAGCGTACGGACAGTGAACACTGAAGCTTTCTTT; cdr3_aa: CSVRTVNTEAFF
clone_size: .; v_call: TRBV20-1; d_call: .; j_call: TRBJ1-2; cdr3_nt: TGCAGTGCTGAAACGGGCTATGGCTACACCTTC; cdr3_aa: CSAETGYGYTF
clone_size: .; v_call: TRBV7-2; d_call: TRBD2; j_call: TRBJ2-7; cdr3_nt: TGTGCCAGCAGCCGTACTAGCGGGATCTACGAGCAGTACTTC; cdr3_aa: CASSRTSGIYEQYF
clone_size: .; v_call: TRBV7-3; d_call: TRBD1; j_call: TRBJ2-3; cdr3_nt: TGTGCCAGCAGCGAATTGGGACAGGGGGGCTCAGATACGCAGTATTTT; cdr3_aa: CASSELGQGGSDTQYF
clone_size: .; v_call: TRBV11-2; d_call: TRBD1; j_call: TRBJ1-1; cdr3_nt: TGTGCCAGCAGAATGACAGGGGACACTGAAGCTTTCTTT; cdr3_aa: CASRMTGDTEAFF
clone_size: .; v_call: TRBV21-1; d_call: .; j_call: TRBJ2-5; cdr3_nt: TGTGCCAGCAGCAAAGGGTCTCCACGGGAGACCCAGTACTTC; cdr3_aa: CASSKGSPRETQYF
clone_size: .; v_call: TRBV3-1/TRBV3-2; d_call: TRBD1; j_call: TRBJ1-4; cdr3_nt: TGTGCCAGCAGGGGGACAGGGGTTGAAAAACTGTTTTTT; cdr3_aa: CASRGTGVEKLFF
clone_size: .; v_call: TRBV6-5; d_call: TRBD1; j_call: TRBJ1-1; cdr3_nt: TGTGCCGGCTCGACAGGGAGAAGCACTGAAGCTTTCTTT; cdr3_aa: CAGSTGRSTEAFF
clone_size: .; v_call: TRBV6-5; d_call: .; j_call: TRBJ2-7; cdr3_nt: TGTGCCAGCAGTTACCAGGGATCTTTGACCGTCGAGCAGTACTTC; cdr3_aa: CASSYQGSLTVEQYF
clone_size: .; v_call: TRBV6-6; d_call: .; j_call: TRBJ1-1; cdr3_nt: TGTGCCAGCAGTTACTCACAGGCAGGGCCGAACACTGAAGCTTTCTTT; cdr3_aa: CASSYSQAGPNTEAFF
clone_size: .; v_call: TRBV15; d_call: .; j_call: TRBJ2-5; cdr3_nt: TGTGCCACCTCATTACAGTACCAAGAGACCCAGTACTTC; cdr3_aa: CATSLQYQETQYF
clone_size: .; v_call: TRBV3-1/TRBV3-2; d_call: .; j_call: TRBJ2-4; cdr3_nt: TGTGCCAGCAGCCGCCCCGGGGTAGCCAAAAACATTCAGTACTTC; cdr3_aa: CASSRPGVAKNIQYF
clone_size: .; v_call: TRBV6-6; d_call: TRBD2; j_call: TRBJ2-7; cdr3_nt: TGTGCCAGCAGGTACAGTTCTGGCGGGAGGGAGGGAGAGCAGTACTTC; cdr3_aa: CASRYSSGGREGEQYF
clone_size: .; v_call: TRBV18; d_call: TRBD1; j_call: TRBJ2-3; cdr3_nt: TGTGCCAGCGCGACAGGGGGCCCTGATACGCAGTATTTT; cdr3_aa: CASATGGPDTQYF
clone_size: few; v_call: TRBV6-5; d_call: .; j_call: TRBJ1-1; cdr3_nt: TGTGCCAGCAGTTTTGAGGCAGGGTGGAACACTGAAGCTTTCTTT; cdr3_aa: CASSFEAGWNTEAFF
clone_size: .; v_call: TRBV7-2; d_call: .; j_call: TRBJ2-3; cdr3_nt: TGTGCCAGCAGCTTACGACACTCATACACAGATACGCAGTATTTT; cdr3_aa: CASSLRHSYTDTQYF